This TCR beta chain was sequenced during a study of T-cell reconstitution after alpha-beta-depleted transplantation in children. A TCRbeta library incorporating unique molecular identifiers was prepared. From the PCR reads, TCRdb called clonotypes with MiXCR, one entry per CDR3 protein. The profile shows just under 550,000 distinct CDR3 sequences, around 18% of them singletons. This clonotype was found a few times. Germline V gene lookup returns CDR1 SGDLS and CDR2 YYNGEE. This CDR3 region has 12 residues. V dropped 0 bases and J dropped 7 bases, with 5 bases sitting between them. The chain recombines TRBV9 with TRBJ2-1; D gene uncertain. This TCR came from a human donor who donated a stem cell graft to a child with acute lymphoblastic leukemia. This sample comprised PBMCs from the stem cell graft donor, obtained from the stem cell graft. CDR3 nucleotides: TGTGCCAGCAGCGTAGACAGAAATGAGCAGTTCTTC. Translating it yields CASSVDRNEQFF.